The rows below give T cell receptor beta chains drawn from one sample of a study of blood T cell repertoires in COVID-19. Sequencing used immunoSEQ multiplex PCR; TCRdb keeps in-frame clones, though not all of them. The repertoire holds under 250,000 clones, with about 79% as singletons. The sequenced sample was peripheral blood. The receptors shown here come from a human donor in a cohort sampled during active COVID-19. CDR3s include the opening cysteine and the closing phenylalanine or tryptophan. A D gene is named only where the DNA matches it firmly. Rows give clone size only sometimes, using once, few, many, or a class for an expanded clone.

clone_size: .; v_call: TRBV2; d_call: .; j_call: TRBJ2-7; cdr3_aa: CASSDPIEGFEQYF; cdr3_nt: TGTGCCAGCAGTGATCCAATTGAGGGTTTCGAGCAGTACTTC
clone_size: .; v_call: TRBV15; d_call: TRBD2; j_call: TRBJ2-7; cdr3_aa: CATSRDLGTSGPKQYF; cdr3_nt: TGTGCCACCAGCAGAGATTTAGGGACTAGCGGACCTAAACAGTACTTC
clone_size: .; v_call: TRBV5-1; d_call: .; j_call: TRBJ2-5; cdr3_aa: CASMLGRDQETQYF; cdr3_nt: TGCGCCAGCATGTTAGGACGGGATCAAGAGACCCAGTACTTC
clone_size: .; v_call: TRBV19; d_call: TRBD2; j_call: TRBJ2-1; cdr3_aa: CASSRGLAVNEQFF; cdr3_nt: TGTGCCAGTAGTCGGGGACTAGCGGTGAATGAGCAGTTCTTC
clone_size: .; v_call: TRBV6-1; d_call: .; j_call: TRBJ1-1; cdr3_aa: CASSATLTAFNTEAFF; cdr3_nt: TGTGCCAGCAGTGCGACTCTGACAGCCTTCAACACTGAAGCTTTCTTT
clone_size: .; v_call: TRBV18; d_call: .; j_call: TRBJ1-1; cdr3_aa: CASSTENTEAFF; cdr3_nt: TGTGCCAGCTCGACAGAGAACACTGAAGCTTTCTTT
clone_size: .; v_call: TRBV2; d_call: .; j_call: TRBJ1-2; cdr3_aa: CASSEALAYVHGYTF; cdr3_nt: TGTGCCAGCAGTGAAGCGCTAGCCTACGTCCATGGCTACACCTTC
clone_size: .; v_call: TRBV5-6; d_call: TRBD2; j_call: TRBJ2-7; cdr3_aa: CASSWPGGGRFYEQYF; cdr3_nt: TGTGCCAGCAGCTGGCCCGGGGGGGGCCGTTTCTACGAGCAGTACTTC
clone_size: .; v_call: TRBV3-1/TRBV3-2; d_call: .; j_call: TRBJ2-7; cdr3_aa: CASSNGQGFYEQYF; cdr3_nt: TGTGCCAGCAGCAACGGCCAGGGGTTTTACGAGCAGTACTTC
clone_size: .; v_call: TRBV28; d_call: .; j_call: TRBJ2-1; cdr3_aa: CASSSQDRTWEGGRNEQFF; cdr3_nt: TGTGCCAGCAGCTCCCAAGACAGGACTTGGGAGGGAGGGCGAAATGAGCAGTTCTTC
clone_size: .; v_call: TRBV7-2; d_call: .; j_call: TRBJ1-6; cdr3_aa: CASSLSTSPLHF; cdr3_nt: TGTGCCAGCAGCCTGTCCACATCACCCCTCCACTTT
clone_size: .; v_call: TRBV4-1; d_call: .; j_call: TRBJ2-3; cdr3_aa: CASSHGGEWDTQYF; cdr3_nt: TGCGCCAGCAGCCACGGCGGAGAATGGGATACGCAGTATTTT
clone_size: .; v_call: TRBV29-1; d_call: TRBD2; j_call: TRBJ2-3; cdr3_aa: CSVDGGRERPYTDTQYF; cdr3_nt: TGCAGCGTTGATGGAGGGCGGGAGCGACCTTACACAGATACGCAGTATTTT
clone_size: .; v_call: TRBV7-8; d_call: .; j_call: TRBJ2-5; cdr3_aa: CASSLGHVKETQYF; cdr3_nt: TGTGCCAGCAGCTTAGGGCACGTTAAAGAGACCCAGTACTTC
clone_size: .; v_call: TRBV27; d_call: TRBD2; j_call: TRBJ2-7; cdr3_aa: CASRSGTSFYEQYF; cdr3_nt: TGTGCCAGCAGATCCGGGACTAGCTTCTACGAGCAGTACTTC
clone_size: once; v_call: TRBV5-1; d_call: .; j_call: TRBJ1-3; cdr3_aa: CASSPQGTRAGNTIYF; cdr3_nt: TGCGCCAGCAGCCCCCAGGGGACACGGGCTGGAAACACCATATATTTT
clone_size: .; v_call: TRBV4-1; d_call: .; j_call: TRBJ1-2; cdr3_aa: CASNPVGQGRGYTF; cdr3_nt: TGCGCCAGCAACCCTGTGGGGCAGGGTCGTGGCTACACCTTC